The source of this T cell receptor beta chain is a study of cytomegalovirus exposure and HLA in healthy donors (dated by TCRdb to about 2017). Background on the whole study: According to a later analysis, the 120 or so validation repertoires were produced on the same platform as the approximately 690 repertoires of the first cohort. In addition to the first cohort of 650 to 800 subjects, a separate validation cohort of approximately 120 different subjects was used. To predict cytomegalovirus infection status, the study brought together high-throughput TCR immunosequencing, statistical association of individual TCRs with disease status, and machine learning. The study was designed to test whether signatures of past pathogen exposure could be identified by cataloging public T cell receptors.

Spanning cysteine to phenylalanine, the CDR3 consists of 15 amino acids. Just the 45-base CDR3 DNA is kept, in frame starting at base 1. As encoded in the germline V gene, CDR1 is MGHDK while CDR2 is SYGVNS. V and J are truncated by 3 bases and 2 bases respectively, leaving an intervening sequence of 13 bases. The protocol used for the library was the immunoSEQ multiplex PCR assay. The published analysis was carried out like this. To diagnose cytomegalovirus status from the catalog of TCR beta chain sequences, a statistical classification framework was built. The table was pulled from immuneACCESS by TCRdb, which kept in-frame rearrangements only. Such tables lose some clones; where checked, under half of the loss comes from unresolved V genes, and the rest has no known cause. V, J and clone size derive from that table, while D and trimming were established from the DNA sequence. The sample contains under 250,000 clones, 70% to 90% of them found a single time. The ten biggest clones cover roughly 5.5% of the sample.

Comment on this clone: The antigen it recognizes is unknown. Within one base of it there is no much larger clone, and no base qualities were kept.

Donors formed part of the validation cohort, which comprised 120 subjects and was distinct from the first cohort of several hundred subjects. The investigation overall reported the following: A later analysis found that TCRs clustered in the first cohort also tended to co-occur in the approximately 120 validation repertoires, with approximately 95% of cluster scores above 0. In the study, about 150 TCR beta chains were listed as associated with cytomegalovirus. A few of the identified cytomegalovirus-associated TCR beta chains were confirmed in vitro to be specific for cytomegalovirus antigens. The authors suggested that the approach could potentially be generalized to other disease states and immunological phenotypes. The classifier was reported to diagnose cytomegalovirus status with high specificity and sensitivity in both the original and validation cohorts. A later analysis lacked HLA typing for the validation cohort, so it scored co-occurrence in that cohort across all 120 repertoires. Across donors, most TCR sequences were observed very rarely, whereas some public TCRs were present in many individuals.

The clonotype originates from a woman aged 18-35 years in good health and CMV-seronegative. The chain links TRBV25-1 with TRBJ1-2; the D gene identity is not certain. Sequencing used PBMCs. The CDR3 loop reads CASSDPRVANYGYTF. The DNA sequence follows: TGTGCCAGCAGTGACCCCCGGGTGGCCAACTATGGCTACACCTTC.